Given below is one T cell receptor (beta chain) in context. Its antigen is not known. This sample is part of a study of T-cell memory formation after mild COVID-19. The study's findings and limits: Memory sampled before infection contained some responding clones, suggesting cross-reactive memory joined. Second-wave clones that peaked on day 37 lacked confirmed SARS-CoV-2 specificity. From day 15 to 85, contracting clones were balanced between CD4 and CD8, whereas later expanders leaned toward CD4+.

Libraries for TCRalpha and TCRbeta carried sample barcodes and unique molecular identifiers via 5'RACE. TCRdb analysed the 5' RACE reads with MiXCR anew, one entry per CDR3 protein. The sample has some 450,000 distinct CDR3 sequences; 15% to 20% are singletons. Germline CDR1 reads SNHLY; CDR2 reads FYNNEI. This CDR3 contains 12 residues. V lost 8 bases to trimming and J lost 4 bases; unmatched junction nucleotides: 4. The chain combines TRBV2 with TRBJ1-1, with TRBD1 identical over 7 bases. The receptor's source is an adult woman who had mild COVID-19 (a few samples of this study predate the infection). Cell type and time point are not known. The sample consisted of PBMCs or a T cell subset sorted from them (not recorded which). The CDR3 DNA is TGTGCCAGCGACAGGGAAATCACTGAAGCTTTCTTT. As protein: CASDREITEAFF.